The source of this T cell receptor beta chain is a study of cytotoxic CD8 clonotypes in ibrutinib-treated CLL. Study in general: Response material was collected after a median around 12 months of treatment, range 6 to 36. The study recorded mean values of around 250,000 productive templates and 94,082 productive rearrangements per sample.

This clone was seen only a few times. The antigen is unknown. Trimming cost V 2 bases and J 3 bases, with 3 bases left between them. The CDR3 loop spans 11 amino acids. CDR1 SGHDT and CDR2 YYEEEE come from the germline V gene. Points from the study as a whole: Baseline clonality, above age-matched healthy donor levels, tracked circulating CD8+ T-cell counts. Sustained-remission patients were sampled at different times than progressing patients were.

Produced via immunoSEQ multiplex PCR; TCRdb's table is partial and in-frame only. In the table there are more than 140,000 clones, approximately 75% of which are singletons. The sample in question was PBMCs, obtained after 12 months of ibrutinib treatment. The V call is TRBV5-6, the J call TRBJ2-7, with D uncertain. The receptor was derived from a human donor with chronic lymphocytic leukemia. Here the CDR3 reads CASSLVYEQYF. The DNA for the CDR3 is TGTGCCAGCAGCTTAGTCTACGAGCAGTACTTC.